This TCR beta chain comes out of a study of cytomegalovirus exposure and HLA in healthy donors. Broader study findings: The listing of roughly 160 TCR beta chains classed them as cytomegalovirus-associated. Common viral pathogens were later found to be apparently linked to several of the most significant clusters.

This CDR3 is 17 amino acids long. V lost 2 bases, J lost 2 bases, and 6 bases stayed unmatched. Germline lookup yields CDR1 SGHNT and CDR2 YYREEE (reference sequence). Amplification used 60 Vbeta primers and 13 Jbeta primers. Clones were read by immunoSEQ multiplex PCR, and TCRdb kept only the in-frame ones, dropping some. Among about 190,000 clones, roughly 75% were seen once, and the ten largest hold approximately 5%. Regarding this clone: What it binds is unknown.

This chain uses TRBV5-4 with TRBJ2-1; 11 nucleotides match TRBD2. The sequencing sample was made of PBMCs. The sequence was obtained from a man younger than 40 in good health and CMV-seropositive. CDR3 bases: TGTGCCAGCAGCTTTCCTAGCGGGAGGACCGCCTACAATGAGCAGTTCTTC. Translating it yields CASSFPSGRTAYNEQFF.